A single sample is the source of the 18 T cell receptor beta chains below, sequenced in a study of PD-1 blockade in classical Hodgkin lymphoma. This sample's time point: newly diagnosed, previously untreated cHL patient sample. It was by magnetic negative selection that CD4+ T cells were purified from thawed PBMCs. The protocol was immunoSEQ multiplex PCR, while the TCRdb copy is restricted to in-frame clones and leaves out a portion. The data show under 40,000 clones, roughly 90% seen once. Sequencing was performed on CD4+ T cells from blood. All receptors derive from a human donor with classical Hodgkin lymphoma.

The CDR3 DNA reads as TGTGCCACCAGCAGAGGTGTCGCGGGCGGGTACAATGAGCAGTTCTTC. Its translation: CATSRGVAGGYNEQFF. V is TRBV15 and J is TRBJ2-1, with D possibly TRBD2 on 5 matching bases. Germline loops: CDR1 LNHNV, CDR2 YYDKDF (reference sequence). V was cut by 1 base and J by 4 bases, with 14 bases left in between. This CDR3 contains 16 residues.

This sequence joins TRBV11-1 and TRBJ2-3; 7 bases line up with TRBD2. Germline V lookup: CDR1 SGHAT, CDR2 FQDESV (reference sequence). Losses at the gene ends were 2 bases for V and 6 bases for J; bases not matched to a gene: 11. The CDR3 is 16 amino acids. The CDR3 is CASSLMAGAGRDTQYF. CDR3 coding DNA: TGTGCCAGCAGCTTAATGGCGGGAGCCGGGAGGGATACGCAGTATTTT.

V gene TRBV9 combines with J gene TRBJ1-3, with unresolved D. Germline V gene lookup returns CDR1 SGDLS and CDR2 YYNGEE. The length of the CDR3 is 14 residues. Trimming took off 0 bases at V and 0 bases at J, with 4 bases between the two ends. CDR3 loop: CASSVAFSGNTIYF. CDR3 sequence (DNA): TGTGCCAGCAGCGTAGCTTTCTCTGGAAACACCATATATTTT.

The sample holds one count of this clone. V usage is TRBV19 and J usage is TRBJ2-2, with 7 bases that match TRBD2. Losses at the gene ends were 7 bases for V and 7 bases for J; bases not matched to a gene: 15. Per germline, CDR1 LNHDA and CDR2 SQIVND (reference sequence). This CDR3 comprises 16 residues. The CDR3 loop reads CASMNGPGGLHGELFF. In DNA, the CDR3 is TGTGCCAGTATGAATGGTCCGGGAGGACTGCACGGGGAGCTGTTTTTT.

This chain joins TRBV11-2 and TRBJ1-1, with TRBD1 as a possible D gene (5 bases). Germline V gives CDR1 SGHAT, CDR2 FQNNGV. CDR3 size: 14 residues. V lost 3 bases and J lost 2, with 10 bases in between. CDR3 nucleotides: TGTGCCAGCAGCTTCCCAGGGCTAAACACTGAAGCTTTCTTT. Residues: CASSFPGLNTEAFF.

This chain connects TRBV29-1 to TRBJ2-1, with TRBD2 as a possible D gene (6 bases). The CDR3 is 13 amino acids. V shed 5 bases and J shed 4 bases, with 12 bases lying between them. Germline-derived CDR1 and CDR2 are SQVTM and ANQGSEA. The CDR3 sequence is CSVRLGKYNEQFF. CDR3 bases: TGCAGCGTTCGACTAGGGAAGTACAATGAGCAGTTCTTC.

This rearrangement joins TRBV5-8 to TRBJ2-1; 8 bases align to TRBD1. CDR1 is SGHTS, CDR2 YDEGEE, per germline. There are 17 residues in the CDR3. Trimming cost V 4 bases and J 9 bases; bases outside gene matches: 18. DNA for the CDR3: TGTGCCAGCAGCCGTACGGACAGGGCATTTCCAATCGGTGAGCAGTTCTTC. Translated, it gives CASSRTDRAFPIGEQFF.

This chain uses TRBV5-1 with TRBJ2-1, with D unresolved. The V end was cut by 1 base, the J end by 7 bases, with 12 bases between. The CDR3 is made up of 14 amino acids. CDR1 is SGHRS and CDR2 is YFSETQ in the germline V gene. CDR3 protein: CASSLTESGNEQFF. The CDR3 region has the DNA TGCGCCAGCAGCTTGACAGAATCTGGAAATGAGCAGTTCTTC. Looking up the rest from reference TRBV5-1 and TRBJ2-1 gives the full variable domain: KAGVTQTPRYLIKTRGQQVTLSCSPISGHRSVSWYQQTPGQGLQFLFEYFSETQRNKGNFPGRFSGRQFSNSRSEMNVSTLELGDSALYLCASSLTESGNEQFFGPGTRLTVL.

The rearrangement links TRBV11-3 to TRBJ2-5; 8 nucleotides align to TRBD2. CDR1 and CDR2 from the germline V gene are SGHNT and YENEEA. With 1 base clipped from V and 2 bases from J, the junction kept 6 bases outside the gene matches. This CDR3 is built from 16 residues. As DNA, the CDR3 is TGTGCCAGCAGCTTAGGGCCAGCGGGAGAACAAGAGACCCAGTACTTC. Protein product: CASSLGPAGEQETQYF.

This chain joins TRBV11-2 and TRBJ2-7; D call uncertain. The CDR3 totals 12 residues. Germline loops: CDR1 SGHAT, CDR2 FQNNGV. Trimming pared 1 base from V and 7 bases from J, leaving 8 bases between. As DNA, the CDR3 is TGTGCCAGCAGCTTAGGGGTAACGGAGCAGTACTTC. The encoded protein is CASSLGVTEQYF.

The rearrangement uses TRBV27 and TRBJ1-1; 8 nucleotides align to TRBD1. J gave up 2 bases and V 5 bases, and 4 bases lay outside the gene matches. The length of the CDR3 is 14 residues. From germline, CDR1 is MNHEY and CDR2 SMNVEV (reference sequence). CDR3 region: CASSRTGTNTEAFF. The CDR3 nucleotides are TGTGCCAGCAGTCGGACAGGGACAAACACTGAAGCTTTCTTT.

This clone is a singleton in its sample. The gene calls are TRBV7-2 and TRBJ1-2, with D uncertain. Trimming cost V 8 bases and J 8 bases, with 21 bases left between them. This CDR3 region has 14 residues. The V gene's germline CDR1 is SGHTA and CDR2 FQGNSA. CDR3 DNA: TGTGCCAGCTCCTTCGGAAGACGAGAACAAGGCTACACCTTC. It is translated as CASSFGRREQGYTF.

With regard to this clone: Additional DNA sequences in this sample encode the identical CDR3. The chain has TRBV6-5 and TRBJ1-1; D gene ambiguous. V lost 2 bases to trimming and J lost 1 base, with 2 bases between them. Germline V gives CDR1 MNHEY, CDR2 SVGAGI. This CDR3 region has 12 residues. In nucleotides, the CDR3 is TGTGCCAGCAGTTACCGGAACACTGAAGCTTTCTTT. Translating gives CASSYRNTEAFF.

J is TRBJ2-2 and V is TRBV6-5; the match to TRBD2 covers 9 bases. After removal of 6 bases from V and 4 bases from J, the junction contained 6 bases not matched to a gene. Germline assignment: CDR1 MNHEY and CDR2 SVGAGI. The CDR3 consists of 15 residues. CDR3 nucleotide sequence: TGTGCCAGCAGGCCTATAGCGGGAGTCACCGGGGAGCTGTTTTTT. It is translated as CASRPIAGVTGELFF.

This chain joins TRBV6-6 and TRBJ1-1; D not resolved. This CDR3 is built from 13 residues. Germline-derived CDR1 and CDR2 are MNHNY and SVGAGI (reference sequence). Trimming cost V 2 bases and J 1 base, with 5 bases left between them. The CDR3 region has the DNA TGTGCCAGCAGTTACGGTTCGAACACTGAAGCTTTCTTT. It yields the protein CASSYGSNTEAFF.

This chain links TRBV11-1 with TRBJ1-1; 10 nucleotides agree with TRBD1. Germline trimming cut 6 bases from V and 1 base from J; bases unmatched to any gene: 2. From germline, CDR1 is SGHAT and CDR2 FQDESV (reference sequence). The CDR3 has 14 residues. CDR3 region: CASRRDRGNTEAFF. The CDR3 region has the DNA TGTGCCAGCAGACGGGACAGGGGGAACACTGAAGCTTTCTTT. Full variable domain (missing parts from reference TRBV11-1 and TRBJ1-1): EAEVAQSPRYKITEKSQAVAFWCDPISGHATLYWYRQILGQGPELLVQFQDESVVDDSQLPKDRFSAERLKGVDSTLKIQPAELGDSAMYLCASRRDRGNTEAFFGQGTRLTVV.

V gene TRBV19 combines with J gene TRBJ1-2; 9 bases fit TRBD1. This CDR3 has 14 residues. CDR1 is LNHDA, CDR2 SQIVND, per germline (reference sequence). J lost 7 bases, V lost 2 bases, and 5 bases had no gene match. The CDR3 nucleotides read TGTGCCAGTAGTATAAACCGGGACAGGGCTGGCTACACCTTC. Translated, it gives CASSINRDRAGYTF.

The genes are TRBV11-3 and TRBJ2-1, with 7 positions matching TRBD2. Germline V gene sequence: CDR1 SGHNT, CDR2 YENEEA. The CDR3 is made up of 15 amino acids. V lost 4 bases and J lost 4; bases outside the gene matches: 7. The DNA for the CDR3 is TGTGCCAGCAGCTCGGCTAGCGGAATGTACAATGAGCAGTTCTTC. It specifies CASSSASGMYNEQFF. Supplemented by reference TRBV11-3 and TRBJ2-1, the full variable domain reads EAGVVQSPRYKIIEKKQPVAFWCNPISGHNTLYWYLQNLGQGPELLIRYENEEAVDDSQLPKDRFSAERLKGVDSTLKIQPAELGDSAVYLCASSSASGMYNEQFFGPGTRLTVL.